The sequence of this TCR beta chain was determined in a study of radiation and T cells in renal cell carcinoma (TCRdb year 2020). Broadly, across the study: The samples were drawn from a clinical trial, where primary renal cell carcinomas were treated with 15 Gy of stereotactic body radiation therapy and then removed by nephrectomy 4 weeks afterward. A total of fewer than 55 samples underwent TCR beta sequencing, made up of 26 tumors and approximately 27 peripheral blood samples. Across all 50 or so samples, several million unique CDR3 nucleotide sequences, encoding roughly 2,600,000 unique CDR3 amino acid sequences, were identified.

Notes on this clone: There is no known antigen for this receptor. No per-base quality is available; no much larger clone lies one base away.

The full study reports these points: The single-armed trial design could not address effects of radiation dose or scheduling on the TCR repertoire. Dynamics of the blood repertoire were not tracked past 4 weeks after treatment. Because pretreatment tumor biopsies were not available, the study could not determine whether clonotypes were already present within the tumor at baseline. In blood, the top tumor clonotypes increased between baseline and 2 weeks post-radiation and then shrank by 4 weeks, which suggests that tumor-resident clones expanded only transiently.

The CDR3 holds 14 amino acids from the cysteine to the phenylalanine. Just CDR3 DNA is preserved here, 42 bases in frame from base 1. Cut back by 7 bases and 2 bases, the V and J ends lie 11 bases apart. Via the germline V gene (reference sequence), CDR1 is MNHNY and CDR2 SVGAGI. Taken with the paper, the label for time point translates to: blood 2 weeks post-SBRT. The sample's treatment or condition label, decoded: 15 Gy SBRT to primary tumor, nephrectomy 4 weeks later. To follow tumor-enriched clonotypes, peripheral blood was collected serially from radiation-treated patients at baseline and again at 2 weeks and 4 weeks after SBRT. Every patient's renal cell carcinoma showed clear cell pathology. Genomic DNA for TCR sequencing was prepared using the QIAamp DNA Blood Mini Kit (Qiagen). Samples were included in the analyses only if all quality control checks were passed. TCR beta libraries were generated from genomic DNA with the immunoSEQ kit, following the manufacturer's recommendations. For library preparation, a first multiplex PCR was performed with proprietary primers, followed by a second PCR in which unique barcodes were added, and bead cleanups were performed after each round. Each sample batch included a kit-provided positive control reaction and a negative control reaction. The final libraries were assessed on an Agilent 4200 TapeStation D1000 ScreenTape, pooled by volume, and quantified by qPCR. An Illumina NextSeq500 fitted with a MidOutput 150-cycle cartridge performed the sequencing, running 156 Read1 cycles and 15 Index1 cycles with the kit's custom primers. The pooled library was loaded at approximately 0.92 pM, and approximately 20% PhiX control was spiked in. The authors' pipeline ran thus. Vendor-processed data were analyzed in R, and a clonotype was defined as all T cells sharing the same CDR3 nucleotide sequence. In the clone abundance analyses, frequencies were normalized to the 10,000 most abundant clones in each sample. Before analysis, public T cell clones were removed, and these numbered fewer than five per sample on average. Tumor-enriched clonotypes and baseline blood-enriched clonotypes were defined as those with an abundance difference of at least 32-fold between compartments. A beta-binomial differential abundance model was used to identify clonotypes that were expanded or contracted between blood time points. Tumor-blood repertoire similarity was measured with the Baroni-Urbani and Buser coefficient, and groups were compared using two-tailed Wilcoxon tests in R. TCRdb re-hosts the immuneACCESS table, in-frame sequences only. Its copies lack some clones; in the studies checked, an unresolved V gene accounts for under half of them, and the cause for the rest is not known. V and J calls and clone size are as listed in that table; D and trimming were resolved from the DNA. The sample records roughly 130,000 clones, roughly 91% of which are singletons. Around 6% of the sample belongs to the ten largest clones.

This sequence was found in a woman aged 70-85 years with renal cell carcinoma. Sequences were derived from blood, sampled from a patient whose treatment included radiotherapy and nephrectomy. The rearrangement joined TRBV6-6 to TRBJ2-2, with a weak D call of TRBD2 (5 bases match). CDR3 region: CASTSGLNTGELFF. The nucleotide sequence is TGTGCCAGCACGTCGGGGTTAAACACCGGGGAGCTGTTTTTT.